These 26 T cell receptor beta chains share one sample of origin, sequenced in a study of T cells in Graves' hyperthyroidism and ophthalmopathy. RNA transcripts served as the template for amplifying TCR beta CDR3 regions. Carried out on the TCR CDR3, a first-round RT-PCR used the HTBI primer set. TCRdb independently ran MiXCR on the multiplex PCR reads; one entry per CDR3 protein. Of approximately 600,000 distinct CDR3 sequences detected, 11% to 15% appear once; the ten largest clones hold under 7%. Specimen: blood. These receptors came from a woman under 40 with Graves' hyperthyroidism that later progressed to Graves' ophthalmopathy.

This clonotype was seen ten or more times. The genes are TRBV20-1 and TRBJ1-2, with D hard to call. Germline-derived CDR1 and CDR2 are DFQATT and SNEGSKA (reference sequence). The V end lost 3 bases, the J end lost 6 bases, and 14 bases lay between the germline ends. The CDR3 contains 13 residues. The CDR3 protein is CSASPPSGNGYTF. The CDR3 DNA follows: TGCAGTGCTAGCCCCCCCAGTGGAAATGGCTACACCTTC.

This clonotype showed up just a few times. The junction and the germline gene differ at one end; a read error may be behind it. DNA for the CDR3: TGTACCACCAGCAGTCTGGGACTAGCGGACTCAAGGCGAGAGACCCAGTACTTC. Encoded protein: CTTSSLGLADSRRETQYF. This rearrangement joins TRBV15 to TRBJ2-5; TRBD2 matches 11 bases. Looked up from germline, CDR1 is LNHNV and CDR2 is YYDKDF (reference sequence). The CDR3 length is 18 residues.

J is TRBJ1-4 and V is TRBV6-4; 9 nucleotides line up with TRBD1. The CDR3 runs to 16 residues. Germline loops: CDR1 MRHNA, CDR2 SNTAGT. With 6 bases clipped from V and 7 bases from J, the junction kept 12 bases outside the gene matches. The CDR3 reads CASSGGGDRVSEKLFF. CDR3 in DNA: TGTGCCAGCAGCGGAGGTGGGGACAGGGTCAGTGAAAAACTGTTTTTT.

This clonotype has ten or more counts. CDR3 in DNA: TGTGCCAGCAATCAGGGGGCCTCCTCCTACGAGCAGTACTTC. Translation: CASNQGASSYEQYF. This sequence joins TRBV6-1 and TRBJ2-7; 8 bases map to TRBD1. The V segment lost 7 bases and the J segment 0 bases; nucleotides outside the gene matches: 5. In germline, CDR1 is MNHNS, CDR2 SASEGT. There are 14 residues in the CDR3.

This clonotype was detected many times. The chain combines TRBV6-1 with TRBJ1-2; D might be TRBD1 (5 bases). This CDR3 comprises 15 residues. V was cut by 6 bases and J by 3 bases, with 17 bases left in between. Per germline, CDR1 MNHNS and CDR2 SASEGT. CDR3 residues: CASRFSRDGDYGYTF. The CDR3, as DNA: TGTGCCAGCAGGTTCTCCCGGGACGGAGACTATGGCTACACCTTC.

In its sample, this clonotype was seen many times. This chain connects TRBV6-5 to TRBJ2-7; 10 nucleotides align to TRBD1. This CDR3 has 16 amino acids. Trimming at V came to 0 bases and at J to 9 bases, leaving 11 bases not matched to a gene. Germline CDR1 is MNHEY and CDR2 is SVGAGI. The CDR3 nucleotides are TGTGCCAGCAGTTACTCTCGGACAGGGGGAACTCAGCGGCAGTACTTC. This translates into CASSYSRTGGTQRQYF.

V is TRBV7-8 and J is TRBJ1-5; D is uncertain. Germline assignment: CDR1 SGHVS and CDR2 FQNEAQ. The CDR3 consists of 15 residues. Trimming stripped 0 bases from V and 0 bases from J, with 6 bases between. This chain's CDR3 is CASSLALGSNQPQHF. CDR3 in DNA: TGTGCCAGCAGCTTAGCGTTGGGTAGCAATCAGCCCCAGCATTTT.

The chain has TRBV27 and TRBJ2-7, with D tentatively TRBD2 (6 bases). The CDR3 runs to 17 residues. Trimming left V 5 bases short and J 4 bases short, with 24 bases between. Per the germline V gene, CDR1 is MNHEY and CDR2 is SMNVEV (reference sequence). Here the CDR3 reads CASSPTAFFSGRYEQYF. CDR3 bases: TGTGCCAGCAGTCCGACAGCGTTCTTTAGCGGACGGTACGAGCAGTACTTC.

At least ten counts were recorded for this clonotype. This sequence joins TRBV11-2 and TRBJ2-2; perhaps TRBD1 as D (5 bases). V dropped 2 bases and J dropped 7 bases, with 14 bases sitting between them. In germline, CDR1 is SGHAT, CDR2 FQNNGV. The CDR3 spans 15 residues. The CDR3 DNA is TGTGCCAGCAGCTTATTGCAGGGAAGAATCGGGGAGCTGTTTTTT. Translation gives CASSLLQGRIGELFF.

This clonotype was seen ten or more times. This rearrangement joins TRBV3-1 to TRBJ2-3; TRBD1 or TRBD2 may be the D gene (5 bases each). Germline CDR1 and CDR2: LGHDT and YNNKEL (reference sequence). CDR3 length: 17 residues. Trimming took 2 bases from V and 3 from J, leaving 18 bases between them. The CDR3 DNA reads as TGTGCCAGCAGCCAATTGTCTGTACTAGGGGTGACAGATACGCAGTATTTT. Its translation is CASSQLSVLGVTDTQYF.

In this sample, this clonotype turned up many times. The CDR3 coding sequence is TGTGCCAGCAGTTGGACCCTATCGGGCACCGGGGAGCTGTTTTTT. This sequence encodes CASSWTLSGTGELFF. This chain uses TRBV28 with TRBJ2-2, with D unclear. Trimming took 4 bases from V and 4 from J, leaving 13 bases between them. Germline V lookup: CDR1 MDHEN, CDR2 SYDVKM. The CDR3 has 15 amino acids.

This clonotype occurred many times. The chain has TRBV9 and TRBJ2-7, with a weak D call TRBD2 (5 bases). The CDR3 is made up of 13 amino acids. Germline V gene lookup returns CDR1 SGDLS and CDR2 YYNGEE. Trimming shortened V by 4 bases and J by 2 bases, and 10 bases separated the two germline ends. CDR3 sequence reads: CASSTTGTYEQYF. The CDR3 DNA sequence: TGTGCCAGCAGCACGACGGGGACCTACGAGCAGTACTTC.

This clonotype was observed many times. The gene calls are TRBV27 and TRBJ2-1, with 12 bases matching TRBD2. V trimming: 7 bases; J trimming: 9 bases; junction bases outside the gene matches: 7. The length of the CDR3 is 14 residues. The V gene's germline CDR1 is MNHEY and CDR2 SMNVEV (reference sequence). The CDR3: CASNPLAGGREQFF. DNA for the CDR3: TGTGCCAGCAATCCCCTAGCGGGAGGGCGTGAGCAGTTCTTC.

Many counts were recorded for this clonotype. V usage is TRBV5-1 and J usage is TRBJ2-2; D perhaps matches TRBD2 (5 bases). V was cut by 2 bases and J by 1 base, with 12 bases left in between. Germline values: CDR1 SGHRS, CDR2 YFSETQ. This CDR3 spans 16 amino acids. The CDR3 loop reads CASSLSGNQNTGELFF. CDR3 DNA sequence: TGCGCCAGCAGCTTATCCGGGAACCAGAACACCGGGGAGCTGTTTTTT.

The chain joins TRBV10-3 to TRBJ2-1; 9 bases fit TRBD1. CDR3 length equals 14 residues. The V gene end was trimmed by 3 bases and the J gene end by 9 bases; junction bases not matched to a gene: 6. Germline CDR1 and CDR2: ENHRY and SYGVKD. CDR3 in amino acids: CAISDRQGVGEQFF. For the CDR3, the DNA is TGTGCCATCAGTGACCGACAGGGGGTGGGTGAGCAGTTCTTC.

This chain connects TRBV12-3 or TRBV12-4 to TRBJ2-7, with 12 bases lining up with TRBD1. V dropped 4 bases and J dropped 5; count of bases not matched to a gene: 12. The CDR3 covers 17 residues. For the CDR3, the DNA is TGTGCCAGCAGTTCCGGGGATTCGGGACAGGGGGCTGACGAGCAGTACTTC. Its protein product is CASSSGDSGQGADEQYF.

The V gene is TRBV20-1, the J gene TRBJ2-5; TRBD1 or TRBD2 may be the D gene (5 bases each). V was shortened by 0 bases and J by 5 bases, with 16 bases between the two germline ends. This CDR3 has 15 amino acids. CDR1 and CDR2 from the germline V gene are DFQATT and SNEGSKA (reference sequence). Here the CDR3 reads CSARDEGLGTETQYF. The CDR3 DNA follows: TGCAGTGCTAGAGACGAGGGGCTAGGGACGGAGACCCAGTACTTC.

CDR3 sequence reads: CASSESGFRTEAFF. CDR3 DNA: TGTGCCAGCAGTGAATCAGGGTTTAGAACTGAAGCTTTCTTT. This sequence joins TRBV25-1 and TRBJ1-1; possible D gene TRBD1, 5 bases. The CDR3 has 14 residues. V dropped 1 base and J dropped 5 bases, with 11 bases sitting between them. Germline V lookup: CDR1 MGHDK, CDR2 SYGVNS.

This clonotype was counted at least ten times. The chain is built from TRBV4-2 and TRBJ2-1; no clear D gene. The germline gives CDR1 LGHNA, CDR2 YNFKEQ. V was clipped by 4 bases and J by 5 bases, with 12 bases between them. There are 14 residues in the CDR3. The CDR3 bases are TGTGCCAGCAGCCGCTCGGCTGAGAACAATGAGCAGTTCTTC. Protein product: CASSRSAENNEQFF.

This clonotype was recorded at least ten times. The chain uses TRBV20-1 and TRBJ1-1; D perhaps matches TRBD1 (5 bases). Germline CDR1 DFQATT, CDR2 SNEGSKA (reference sequence). CDR3 size: 16 residues. Trimming pared 2 bases from V and 0 bases from J, leaving 16 bases between. The chain's CDR3 is CSARTKTGHMNTEAFF. CDR3 bases: TGCAGTGCTAGAACCAAAACCGGACACATGAACACTGAAGCTTTCTTT.

This clonotype was seen ten or more times. The gene calls are TRBV11-3 and TRBJ2-3; D is ambiguous. The CDR3 covers 15 residues. V was shortened by 1 base and J by 0 bases, with 8 bases between the two germline ends. Germline loops: CDR1 SGHNT, CDR2 YENEEA. CDR3 DNA: TGTGCCAGCAGCTTAGGGGGTGTCAGCACAGATACGCAGTATTTT. Its translation: CASSLGGVSTDTQYF.

This clonotype has more than one count but fewer than ten. The chain employs TRBV10-3 and TRBJ2-3, with 8 bases identical to TRBD2. The CDR3 consists of 14 residues. CDR1 is ENHRY and CDR2 is SYGVKD in the germline V gene. V trimming: 7 bases; J trimming: 7 bases; junction bases outside the gene matches: 10. In DNA form, the CDR3 reads TGTGCCATCACTGATGGGCTAGCGGGCAATACGCAGTATTTT. Its translation: CAITDGLAGNTQYF.

This clonotype came up a few times. The chain uses TRBV20-1 and TRBJ1-5, with D unclear. Germline CDR1 is DFQATT and CDR2 is SNEGSKA (reference sequence). With 0 bases removed from V and 9 bases from J, the gap between germline ends came to 6 bases. CDR3 length: 11 residues. CDR3 nucleotide sequence: TGCAGTGCTAGAGATGGCGGGCCCCAGCATTTT. Translation gives CSARDGGPQHF.

This clonotype has ten or more counts. This rearrangement joins TRBV7-8 to TRBJ1-3; tentatively, D is TRBD1 (5 bases). Trimming took 2 bases from V and 3 from J, leaving 8 bases between them. The CDR3 is 14 residues long. Germline-derived CDR1 and CDR2 are SGHVS and FQNEAQ. The CDR3 loop is CASSLSRGGNTIYF. CDR3 nucleotide sequence: TGTGCCAGCAGCTTATCAAGGGGTGGAAACACCATATATTTT. Variable domain in full (rest from reference TRBV7-8 and TRBJ1-3): GAGVSQSPRYKVAKRGQDVALRCDPISGHVSLFWYQQALGQGPEFLTYFQNEAQLDKSGLPSDRFFAERPEGSVSTLKIQRTQQEDSAVYLCASSLSRGGNTIYFGEGSWLTVV.

The V and J genes are TRBV6-9 and TRBJ2-1; no clear D gene. This CDR3 is built from 12 residues. Germline-derived CDR1 and CDR2 are MNHGY and SVAAGI. The V and J ends lost 2 bases and 7 bases respectively, with 6 bases between them. CDR3 in amino acids: CASSYGANEQFF. The DNA for the CDR3 is TGTGCCAGCAGTTATGGAGCAAATGAGCAGTTCTTC.

The V call is TRBV19, the J call TRBJ1-1; TRBD1 is a possible D gene (6 bases). Trimming cost V 5 bases and J 3 bases, with 13 bases left between them. The CDR3 runs to 14 residues. Per the germline V gene, CDR1 is LNHDA and CDR2 is SQIVND (reference sequence). The CDR3 here is CASSAYRADTEAFF. CDR3 sequence (DNA): TGTGCCAGTAGTGCCTACAGGGCGGACACTGAAGCTTTCTTT.